These T cell receptor beta chains were read from a single sample in a study of CD8+CD57+ T cells in acquired aplastic anemia. Each CDR3 protein gets one entry after TCRdb re-called the reads with MiXCR. The top ten hold around 1.3% of the sample, which has under 350,000 distinct CDR3 sequences, under 65% seen once. Material: sorted CD4+, CD8+, or CD8+CD57+ T cells (not recorded which) from PBMCs. Receptor source: a human donor with aplastic anemia. Both conserved end residues are part of each CDR3. The order of the fields is CDR3 DNA, CDR3 protein, J gene, clone size, V gene, D gene. D genes are given only for firm matches. Rows give clone size only sometimes, using once, few, many, or a class for an expanded clone.

TGTGCCACCAGTGATTTGAACAGGGACACCGGGGAGCTGTTTTTT,CATSDLNRDTGELFF,TRBJ2-2,-,TRBV24-1,-
TGTGCCAGCAGTTCCCCGAAGAACACTGAAGCTTTCTTT,CASSSPKNTEAFF,TRBJ1-1,-,TRBV25-1,-
TGTGCCAGCAGTTATGATTCGTCTCAGCCCCAGCATTTT,CASSYDSSQPQHF,TRBJ1-5,few,TRBV6-4,-
TGTACCAGCAGCCTCAGCGGGGGGGCAGGCGAGCAGTACTTC,CTSSLSGGAGEQYF,TRBJ2-7,many,TRBV12-3/TRBV12-4,TRBD2
TGTGCCAGCCGCAATATAAACTACGAGCAGTACTTC,CASRNINYEQYF,TRBJ2-7,-,TRBV2,-
TGTGCCAGCAGTTCCAACAGGGGGCGGAACGAGCAGTACTTC,CASSSNRGRNEQYF,TRBJ2-7,many,TRBV27,TRBD1
TGCGCCAGCAGTGTGAGGAGCGGGGGCCCCAATGAGCAGTTCTTC,CASSVRSGGPNEQFF,TRBJ2-1,-,TRBV10-2,TRBD2
TGTGCCAGCAGCTTCATCTTAGGACAGGTGGGATACGAGCAGTACTTC,CASSFILGQVGYEQYF,TRBJ2-7,-,TRBV5-4,TRBD1
TGTGCCAGCAGTAACCCCACGCGATCGGGTAGCCATGAGCAGTTCTTC,CASSNPTRSGSHEQFF,TRBJ2-1,-,TRBV25-1,-
TGTGCCAGCAGCCGCGGAAGGGGAGTATCAGAGACCCAGTACTTC,CASSRGRGVSETQYF,TRBJ2-5,many,TRBV5-6,-